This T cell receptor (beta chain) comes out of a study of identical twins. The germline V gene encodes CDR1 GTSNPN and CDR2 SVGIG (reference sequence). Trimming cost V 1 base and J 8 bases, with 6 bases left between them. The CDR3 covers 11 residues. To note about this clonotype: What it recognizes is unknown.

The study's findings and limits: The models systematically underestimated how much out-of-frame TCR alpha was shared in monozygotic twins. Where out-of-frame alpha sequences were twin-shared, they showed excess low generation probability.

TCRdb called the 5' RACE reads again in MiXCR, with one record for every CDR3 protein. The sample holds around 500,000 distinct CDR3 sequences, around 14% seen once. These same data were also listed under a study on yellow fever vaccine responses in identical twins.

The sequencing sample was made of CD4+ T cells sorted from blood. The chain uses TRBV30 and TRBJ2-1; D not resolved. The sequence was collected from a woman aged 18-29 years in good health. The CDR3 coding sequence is TGTGCCTGGAGTGAGGGATATGAGCAGTTCTTC. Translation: CAWSEGYEQFF.